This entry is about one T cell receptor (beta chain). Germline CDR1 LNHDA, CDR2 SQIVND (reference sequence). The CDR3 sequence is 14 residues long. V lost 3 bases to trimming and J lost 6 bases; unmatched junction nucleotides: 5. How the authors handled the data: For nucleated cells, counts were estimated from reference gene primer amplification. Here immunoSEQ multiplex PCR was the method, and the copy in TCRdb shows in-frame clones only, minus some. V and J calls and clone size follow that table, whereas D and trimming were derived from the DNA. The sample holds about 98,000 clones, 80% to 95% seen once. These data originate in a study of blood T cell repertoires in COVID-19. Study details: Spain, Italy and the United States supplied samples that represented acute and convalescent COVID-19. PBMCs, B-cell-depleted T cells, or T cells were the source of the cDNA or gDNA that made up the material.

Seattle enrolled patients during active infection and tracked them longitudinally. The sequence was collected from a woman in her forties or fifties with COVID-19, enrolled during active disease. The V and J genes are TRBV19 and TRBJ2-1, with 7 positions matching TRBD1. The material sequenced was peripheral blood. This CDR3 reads CASSILQGSNEQFF. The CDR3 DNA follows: TGTGCCAGTAGTATTTTACAGGGGAGCAATGAGCAGTTCTTC.